This TCR beta chain was identified during a study of graft-versus-host responses after intestinal transplantation. Study in general: Among the recipients, transplants were multivisceral, liver-intestinal, or isolated intestinal. Findings and limits, study-wide: GvH clones were found in recipient marrow; some appeared first in ileum or blood.

Graft specimens yielded both intraepithelial and lamina propria lymphocytes. The repertoire was sequenced with immunoSEQ multiplex PCR; TCRdb's copy has only in-frame clones and lacks some. The table lists 4,500 to 5,500 clones, over 55% of them singletons. Germline V lookup: CDR1 SGHTA, CDR2 FQGNSA. V gave up 5 bases and J gave up 2 bases, with 11 bases separating them. The CDR3 contains 14 residues. Remarks on this clone: Antigen: not known.

The V gene is TRBV7-2, the J gene TRBJ2-3; no clear D gene. The specimen was ileum tissue, collected about 39 weeks after intestinal transplant. The clonotype comes from a human patient who received an intestinal transplant, so some T cells may come from the graft donor. The CDR3 DNA reads as TGTGCCAGCAGCCCCTACAGTCTCACAGATACGCAGTATTTT. The encoded protein is CASSPYSLTDTQYF.